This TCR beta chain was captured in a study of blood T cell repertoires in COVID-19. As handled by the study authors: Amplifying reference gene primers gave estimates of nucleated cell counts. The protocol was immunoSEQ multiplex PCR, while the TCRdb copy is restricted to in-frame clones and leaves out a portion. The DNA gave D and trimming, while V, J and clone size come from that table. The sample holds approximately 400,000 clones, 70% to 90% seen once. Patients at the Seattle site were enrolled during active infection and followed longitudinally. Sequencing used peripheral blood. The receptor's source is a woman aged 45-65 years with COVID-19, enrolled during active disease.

CDR3 nucleotide sequence: TGTGCCAGCACCCCCAGGGGGCGGGGTTGGACTGAAGCTTTCTTT. Translated, it gives CASTPRGRGWTEAFF. This chain uses TRBV27 with TRBJ1-1; the match to TRBD1 covers 8 bases. The CDR3 length is 15 residues. The ends lost 7 bases at V and 5 bases at J; junction bases unmatched: 12. The germline V gene has CDR1 MNHEY and CDR2 SMNVEV (reference sequence).